This paragraph reports one TCR beta chain. This clonotype appeared many times. The specificity of this receptor is unknown. No base quality values were provided; no much bigger clone lies one nucleotide off. These data are taken from a study of CD8+CD57+ T cells in acquired aplastic anemia (dated by TCRdb to 2017 to 2018). Context from the whole study: Extracted DNA from sorted CD4+ and CD8+ cells averaged approximately 3 ug, ranging from roughly 0.17 to 30 ug. CD8+CD57+ expansion was defined as frequency above the mean frequency observed in healthy subjects.

Overall study results and their limits: Although 25 to 30 CD8+ CDR3 sequences were shared by patients and controls, these sequences appeared highly expressed in patients and within the immunodominant clones of patients. CD8+ Simpson's diversity did not differ significantly between patients and healthy controls (P=0.060).

V is reduced by 3 bases and J by 7 bases, leaving a spacing of 18 bases between them. Taken from cysteine to phenylalanine, the CDR3 has 14 residues. The retained sequence is limited to the CDR3, 42 bases, with the frame set at the first base. According to the germline V gene, CDR1 reads SQVTM and CDR2 reads ANQGSEA. Expansion of CD8+CD57+ cells had been shown by flow cytometry in the patients chosen for sequencing. Every patient had severe acquired aplastic anemia, diagnosed using the International Study of Aplastic Anemia and Agranulocytosis and Camitta criteria. At the time blood was sampled, none of the patients had received any therapy. In this study, sorted CD4+ and CD8+ T cells from the blood of healthy subjects and of severe aplastic anemia patients had their TCR repertoires deep-sequenced. In the USA, patient enrollment took place under clinicaltrials.gov protocols 00001620, 01623167, 00001397, 00071045, 00081523 and 00961064. Ficoll-Paque density gradient centrifugation was used to isolate peripheral blood mononuclear cells. Before DNA extraction, CD4+ and CD8+ T cells were sorted by FACS or by magnetic beads.

Profiling of TCR beta VDJ combinations and CDR3 sequences used genomic DNA as the template. TCR repertoire sequencing was run on an Illumina HiSeq 2000. Per the original workflow: TRBV/TRBJ rearrangement plots, CDR3 size and DJ length profiles, and Simpson's diversity index were used to evaluate the repertoires. The immunodominant clone was defined as the most abundant DNA sequence in deep sequencing data. CDR3 amino acid sequences were checked for sharing between subjects and were compared against published repertoires and the VDJdb database. TCRdb itself trimmed the public reads at Q25 with fastp, ran MiXCR and retained productive beta chains. A single entry per CDR3 protein holds the most common genes and DNA from its merged rows. For this entry, the V and J calls and clone size follow TCRdb and not the study's own pipeline. In all, the sample holds about 160,000 distinct CDR3 sequences, and 40% to 55% of those were seen once. The ten top clones hold around 2.9% of the sample.

The origin of this receptor is a human donor with aplastic anemia. Sequences were obtained from sorted CD4+, CD8+, or CD8+CD57+ T cells (not recorded which) from PBMCs. The sequence joins TRBV29-1 to TRBJ2-5; the D gene is possibly TRBD2, with 6 bases matching. The DNA is as follows: TGCAGCGTTGACGGCCCGGGAGAGATAGGGACCCAGTACTTC. Translated, it gives CSVDGPGEIGTQYF. The full variable domain, with segments outside the CDR3 supplied by the reference TRBV29-1 and TRBJ2-5 proteins, appears as SAVISQKPSRDICQRGTSLTIQCQVDSQVTMMFWYRQQPGQSLTLIATANQGSEATYESGFVIDKFPISRPNLTFSTLTVSNMSPEDSSIYLCSVDGPGEIGTQYFGPGTRLLVL.